The 4 T cell receptor beta chains below were found in one sample sequenced in a study of tissue T cells after allogeneic stem cell transplantation. Time point meaning: mouse harvest day 7 after allogeneic transplant. Each mouse received 10^7 T-cell-depleted marrow cells plus 10^6 splenic CD5+ T cells by tail vein. The method was immunoSEQ multiplex PCR; TCRdb's version includes in-frame clones alone and lacks a portion of them. The sample includes 4,000 to 5,000 clones, 55% to 60% seen only once; the top ten take about 30%. Sequenced: spleen. The receptor set was obtained from a female BALB/c mouse given C57BL/6 T cells with graft-versus-host disease after an allogeneic hematopoietic cell transplant.

Remarks on this clone: All gene names here are mouse names. The sequenced fragment ends 1 residue before the CDR3 boundary, so the rest is inferred from the germline J gene. This rearrangement joins TRBV3 to TRBJ1-3; D ambiguous. The CDR3 runs 14 residues. V lost 1 base and J 0 bases, leaving 4 bases between the germline ends. Germline CDR1 and CDR2: SNHLY and FYNGKV (reference sequence). The CDR3 DNA, read in part, is TGTGCCAGCAGCTTAGGGAATTCTGGAAATACGCTCTAT. Amino acids: CASSLGNSGNTLY. The full CDR3 sequence reads CASSLGNSGNTLYF. Drawing the rest from reference TRBV3 and TRBJ1-3, the complete variable domain is GPKVLQIPSHQIIDMGQMVTLNCDPVSNHLYFYWYKQILGQQMEFLVNFYNGKVMEKSKLFKDQFSVERPDGSYFTLKIQPTALEDSAVYFCASSLGNSGNTLYFGEGSRLIVV.

On this clone: Each gene name is a mouse one. The read ends 1 residue before the CDR3 terminus; that terminus is restored from the germline J gene. V is TRBV16 and J is TRBJ1-1; D is possibly TRBD1 (5 bases). With 3 bases removed from V and 0 bases from J, the gap between germline ends came to 8 bases. The CDR3 runs to 14 residues. Germline V CDR1 and CDR2: SGHSA, FRNQAP. The part of the CDR3 DNA that was read is TGTGCAAGCAGCTTGGGGACTGCAAACACAGAAGTCTTC. Translated: CASSLGTANTEVF. The full-length CDR3 reads as CASSLGTANTEVFF.

About this clone: Gene labels here are mouse ones. With the read ending 1 residue before the CDR3 end, the germline J gene is used to fill in that end. The chain is built from TRBV16 and TRBJ2-7; 12 nucleotides line up with TRBD2. The CDR3 covers 14 residues. V lost 3 bases, J lost 4 bases, and 1 base stayed unmatched. Germline V lookup: CDR1 SGHSA, CDR2 FRNQAP. CDR3 loop: CASSFGTGGYEQYF. The sequenced CDR3 bases are TGTGCAAGCAGCTTCGGGACTGGGGGGTATGAACAGTAC.

Comments on this clone: The gene names given are mouse names. The read falls 1 residue short of the CDR3 end, and the missing part is taken from the germline J gene. The chain uses TRBV13-3 and TRBJ2-1, with 9 bases matching TRBD1. CDR1 is NNHDY, CDR2 SYVADS, per germline. Trimming cost V 9 bases and J 0 bases; bases outside gene matches: 7. This CDR3 comprises 15 residues. Incomplete CDR3 DNA: TGTGCCACCTCCCGACAGGGGGGTAACTATGCTGAGCAGTTC. This translates into CATSRQGGNYAEQF. The full CDR3 reads CATSRQGGNYAEQFF.